These 13 T cell receptor beta chains were sequenced from one sample in a study of spatial heterogeneity in lung cancer. TCRdb used MiXCR to reprocess the 5' RACE reads, holding one entry per CDR3 protein. The sample shows about 4,400 distinct CDR3 sequences, roughly 35% of them seen only once. The time point denotes: sample taken at primary tumor resection. Sequencing of whole RNA from tumor, nontumor lung or frozen PBMC involved no sorting. The input for sequencing was PBMCs, taken at surgery. The receptors stem from a male donor with early-stage non-small cell lung cancer.

This clonotype was seen more than once but under ten times. This beta chain came through as a stray read in a library set up for alpha chains, and its size says little. The rearrangement uses TRBV20-1 and TRBJ2-1; 8 bases fit TRBD1. Trimming cost V 3 bases and J 6 bases; bases outside gene matches: 1. This CDR3 region has 12 residues. Germline V gene data show CDR1 as DFQATT and CDR2 as SNEGSKA (reference sequence). DNA of the CDR3: TGCAGTGCTAGGACAGGGGTCAATGAGCAGTTCTTC. Translating gives CSARTGVNEQFF.

This clonotype was recorded a few times. Because the library targeted alpha chains, this beta chain is an off-target read whose size means little. This chain links TRBV24-1 with TRBJ2-1; D tentatively reads TRBD1 or TRBD2 (5 bases each). Germline V gene lookup returns CDR1 KGHDR and CDR2 SFDVKD. The length of the CDR3 is 10 residues. V lost 7 bases, J lost 8 bases, and 5 bases lay in between. Written as DNA, the CDR3 is TGTGCCACCAGGGGGGATGAGCAGTTCTTC. This gives the protein CATRGDEQFF.

Details on this clonotype: This beta chain slipped into a library made for alpha chains as a stray read, so its size is not meaningful. This chain connects TRBV5-1 to TRBJ2-3; no clear D. V lost 1 base to trimming and J lost 2 bases, with 14 bases between them. The germline V gene has CDR1 SGHRS and CDR2 YFSETQ. The CDR3 has 16 residues. CDR3 coding DNA: TGCGCCAGCAGCTTGAATCTGCCAACAAACACAGATACGCAGTATTTT. Protein sequence: CASSLNLPTNTDTQYF.

With regard to this clonotype: In a library made to pick up alpha chains, this beta chain is a stray read with a size that means little. The V call is TRBV19, the J call TRBJ2-7; TRBD1 matches at 8 bases. The ends lost 6 bases at V and 6 bases at J; junction bases unmatched: 7. The CDR3 totals 13 residues. Germline lookup yields CDR1 LNHDA and CDR2 SQIVND (reference sequence). The CDR3 loop reads CASRQTGDREQYF. The CDR3 DNA is TGTGCCAGTAGGCAGACAGGGGATCGCGAGCAGTACTTC.

This clonotype came up a few times. The library was built for alpha chains, so this beta chain is an off-target read and its size means little. The chain has TRBV3-1 and TRBJ2-1, with 11 bases matching TRBD2. The germline gives CDR1 LGHDT, CDR2 YNNKEL (reference sequence). CDR3 length: 16 residues. Losses at the gene ends were 2 bases for V and 8 bases for J; bases not matched to a gene: 8. This CDR3 is CASSQQLAGGYHEQFF. The CDR3 region has the DNA TGTGCCAGCAGCCAACAATTAGCGGGAGGGTACCATGAGCAGTTCTTC.

About this clonotype itself: The library was designed around alpha chains, so this beta chain is a stray read whose abundance carries little weight. The chain joins TRBV28 to TRBJ1-2; D gene unclear. Between the trimmed V and J ends, which lost 6 bases and 6 bases, there was a span of 14 bases. CDR1 is MDHEN, CDR2 SYDVKM, per germline. The CDR3 runs 13 residues. The CDR3 region is CASSPTGGHGYTF. The CDR3 DNA reads as TGTGCCAGCAGCCCTACTGGAGGGCATGGCTACACCTTC.

This clonotype is large in the sample. Little can be read into the size of this beta chain, an off-target read in a library designed for alpha chains. The chain joins TRBV7-9 to TRBJ1-4, with a weak D call TRBD1 (5 bases). The ends were cut back, 5 bases at V and 7 bases at J, with 14 bases in the middle. The germline gives CDR1 SEHNR, CDR2 FQNEAQ (reference sequence). This CDR3 spans 14 amino acids. In DNA, the CDR3 is TGTGCCAGCAGCCGGGGGTTTGGCTCTGAAAAACTGTTTTTT. As protein: CASSRGFGSEKLFF.

This clonotype was counted between two and nine times. This beta chain was picked up by a library intended for alpha chains and is off target, so its count carries little meaning. The rearrangement links TRBV2 to TRBJ2-7, with TRBD2 identical over 8 bases. Losses at the gene ends were 6 bases for V and 7 bases for J; bases not matched to a gene: 11. The CDR3 contains 14 residues. Looked up from germline, CDR1 is SNHLY and CDR2 is FYNNEI. This CDR3 is CASSPSGSSYEQYF. The DNA for the CDR3 is TGTGCCAGCAGCCCCAGCGGGAGTTCTTATGAGCAGTACTTC.

Concerning this clonotype itself: With the library built for alpha chains, this beta chain is off target and its frequency is not meaningful. This chain uses TRBV29-1 with TRBJ2-3, with 10 bases aligning to TRBD2. Germline loops: CDR1 SQVTM, CDR2 ANQGSEA. The CDR3 length is 15 residues. V was clipped by 2 bases and J by 6 bases; unmatched bases: 8. The CDR3 DNA reads as TGCAGCGTTGAAAGGGCAGCGGGAGGGGGTGATACGCAGTATTTT. Protein product: CSVERAAGGGDTQYF.

Only a few counts were recorded for this clonotype. This beta chain is an off-target read within a library intended for alpha chains, so its frequency means little. The CDR3 is CASSRVNTGELFF. In DNA, the CDR3 is TGTGCCAGCAGCCGCGTAAACACCGGGGAGCTGTTTTTT. This chain links TRBV11-2 with TRBJ2-2; no firm D call. Germline V lookup: CDR1 SGHAT, CDR2 FQNNGV. CDR3 length: 13 residues. V dropped 5 bases and J dropped 2 bases, with 6 bases sitting between them. Full variable domain (remainder filled in from reference TRBV11-2 and TRBJ2-2): EAGVAQSPRYKIIEKRQSVAFWCNPISGHATLYWYQQILGQGPKLLIQFQNNGVVDDSQLPKDRFSAERLKGVDSTLKIQPAKLEDSAVYLCASSRVNTGELFFGEGSRLTVL.

This clonotype occurred a few times. Since the library was made to target alpha chains, this beta chain is a stray read and its abundance is not meaningful. CDR3 loop: CASSFPHRDSNQPQHF. CDR3 sequence (DNA): TGTGCCAGCAGTTTTCCCCACAGGGATAGCAATCAGCCCCAGCATTTT. The J gene is TRBJ1-5, the V gene TRBV28, with D possibly TRBD1 on 6 matching bases. There are 16 residues in the CDR3. Between the trimmed V and J ends, which lost 3 bases and 0 bases, there was a span of 12 bases. CDR1 and CDR2 (germline): MDHEN, SYDVKM.

About this clonotype itself: As an off-target read in a library built for alpha chains, this beta chain has a frequency of little significance. The chain joins TRBV5-1 to TRBJ2-7, with D perhaps assigned TRBD1 or TRBD2 (5 bases each). This CDR3 region has 15 residues. V was trimmed by 4 bases and J by 5 bases, leaving 19 bases between them. Per the germline V gene, CDR1 is SGHRS and CDR2 is YFSETQ. DNA for the CDR3: TGCGCCAGCAGCAACCAGCCGGGACCACATGACGAGCAGTACTTC. Amino acid sequence: CASSNQPGPHDEQYF.

Comment on this clonotype: This beta chain is off target for a library built for alpha chains, so its abundance means little. The chain uses TRBV24-1 and TRBJ2-1; 12 bases line up with TRBD2. The germline V gene encodes CDR1 KGHDR and CDR2 SFDVKD. The CDR3 runs to 18 residues. J was trimmed by 1 base and V by 2 bases; bases with no gene match: 5. The CDR3 is CATSDSGTSGLSYNEQFF. The DNA of the CDR3 is TGTGCCACCAGTGATTCCGGGACTAGCGGGTTATCCTACAATGAGCAGTTCTTC.